A single sample gave rise to the 27 T cell receptor beta chains below, sequenced in a study of tissue T cells after allogeneic stem cell transplantation. Sequencing was performed with immunoSEQ multiplex PCR; in TCRdb, only in-frame clones are kept and a portion is missing. The data hold about 48,000 clones, with roughly 73% observed a single time. The sequenced sample consisted of sorted cells pooled from one or two spleens. The receptors come from a pool of C57BL/6 mice in good health.

Concerning this clone itself: Mouse gene names apply. The read is 1 residue too short to cover the CDR3 end, so that end is filled in from the germline J gene. The chain is built from TRBV13-1 and TRBJ2-1; TRBD2 matches 7 bases. The V and J ends lost 2 bases and 3 bases, in that order; junction bases with no gene match: 2. This CDR3 is built from 14 residues. Germline V gene sequence: CDR1 NSHNY, CDR2 SYGAGN. The CDR3 region is CASSDWGTYAEQFF. The CDR3 DNA, read in part, is TGTGCCAGCAGTGACTGGGGGACCTATGCTGAGCAGTTC.

Details on this clone: These gene names are mouse names. Read data end 1 residue before the CDR3 end; the end is taken from the germline J gene. The chain uses TRBV19 and TRBJ1-1; 11 positions match TRBD1. The germline V gene has CDR1 FNHDT and CDR2 SITEND (reference sequence). The CDR3 has 13 residues. Losses at the gene ends were 0 bases for V and 11 bases for J; bases not matched to a gene: 3. The CDR3 region is CASSIEDRGPVFF. The covered CDR3 bases are TGTGCCAGCAGTATAGAGGACAGGGGGCCTGTCTTC.

Regarding this clone: Mouse gene names apply. Coverage ceases 1 residue before the CDR3 finishes, and the germline J gene fills in the end. The chain joins TRBV13-2 to TRBJ2-1; 14 bases agree with TRBD2. Per germline, CDR1 NNHNN and CDR2 SYGAGS (reference sequence). Unmatched junction bases numbered 9, after V lost 5 bases and J lost 2 bases. This CDR3 is built from 18 residues. Partial CDR3 DNA: TGTGCCAGCGGGCCGGGACTGGGGGGGCAGAGGGACTATGCTGAGCAGTTC. It is translated as CASGPGLGGQRDYAEQF. The complete CDR3 protein is CASGPGLGGQRDYAEQFF.

A remark on this clone: The listed genes are named as in mouse. The DNA ends 1 residue before the CDR3 does, and the rest of the CDR3 is filled in from the germline J gene. This rearrangement joins TRBV26 to TRBJ2-5; TRBD1 is a possible D gene (6 bases). The CDR3 consists of 14 residues. Germline V CDR1 and CDR2: KGHPV, FQNQEV (reference sequence). The ends were cut back, 4 bases at V and 5 bases at J, with 13 bases in the middle. The chain's CDR3 is CASSPPGHLDTQYF. Partial CDR3 DNA: TGTGCCAGCAGTCCCCCGGGACACCTAGACACCCAGTAC.

About this clone: Genes and germline come from the mouse. The CDR3 end is not reached by the read, which stops 1 residue before it; the germline J gene fills it in. This sequence joins TRBV13-2 and TRBJ2-1; weak D call: TRBD1 (6 bases). This CDR3 is built from 15 residues. With 3 bases removed from V and 0 bases from J, the gap between germline ends came to 10 bases. The germline gives CDR1 NNHNN, CDR2 SYGAGS (reference sequence). The sequenced CDR3 bases are TGTGCCAGCGGTGGGACAGCCTATAACTATGCTGAGCAGTTC. Translating gives CASGGTAYNYAEQF. The CDR3 in its entirety is CASGGTAYNYAEQFF.

In regard to this clone: Any gene name here is a mouse gene name. The observed sequence ends 1 residue before the CDR3 terminus, with the missing tail filled in from the germline J gene. The rearrangement links TRBV3 to TRBJ1-4; 9 bases align to TRBD1. CDR1 and CDR2 (germline): SNHLY, FYNGKV (reference sequence). With 7 bases clipped from V and 7 bases from J, the junction kept 7 bases outside the gene matches. This CDR3 contains 14 residues. The sequenced part of the CDR3 DNA is TGTGCCAGCAAACCGGGACAGGGAGCCGAAAGATTATTT. This gives the protein CASKPGQGAERLF. The CDR3 as a whole reads CASKPGQGAERLFF.

With respect to this clone: Germline and genes: mouse. The read finishes 1 residue shy of the CDR3 end, and the germline J gene is used to complete it. V is TRBV13-2 and J is TRBJ2-5, with D maybe TRBD1 (6 bases). Trimming removed 5 bases from V and 5 bases from J, with 9 bases in between. This CDR3 region has 12 residues. Germline V gene lookup returns CDR1 NNHNN and CDR2 SYGAGS (reference sequence). The CDR3 DNA, read in part, is TGTGCCAGCGGCCTCAGGGGAGACACCCAGTAC. Its protein is CASGLRGDTQY. The CDR3 in its entirety is CASGLRGDTQYF.

This clone was seen a few times. The gene names here belong to mouse. The CDR3 is cut off 1 residue early in the read; its end comes from the germline J gene. This chain uses TRBV2 with TRBJ2-7; 7 positions agree with TRBD1. V was pared by 4 bases and J by 7 bases, with 4 bases of the junction left unmatched. The CDR3 contains 12 residues. The germline V gene has CDR1 LGHNA and CDR2 YSYQKL. The CDR3 here is CASSPTGWEQYF. The sequenced part of the CDR3 DNA is TGTGCCAGCAGCCCGACAGGGTGGGAACAGTAC.

Concerning this clone itself: Mouse germline and gene names are used. Read sequence stops 1 residue before the CDR3 end, and the germline J gene provides the missing end. The chain links TRBV16 to TRBJ1-2, with D perhaps TRBD1 (6 bases). The V end was cut by 3 bases, the J end by 2 bases, with 13 bases between. Per germline, CDR1 SGHSA and CDR2 FRNQAP. The CDR3 spans 15 residues. CDR3 DNA, as far as it was read: TGTGCAAGCAGCTTCCAAGGGGGGGCGAACTCCGACTACACC. Amino acids: CASSFQGGANSDYT. The complete CDR3 reads CASSFQGGANSDYTF.

With regard to this clone: Germline and genes: mouse. The read gets to within 1 residue of the CDR3 end, and the germline J gene fills in the rest. This chain connects TRBV13-2 to TRBJ2-5; 9 nucleotides align to TRBD2. V shed 2 bases and J 1 base; nucleotides not matched to a gene: 5. Germline CDR1 and CDR2: NNHNN and SYGAGS (reference sequence). The CDR3 sequence is 16 residues long. CDR3 sequence reads: CASGELLGGHQDTQYF. The CDR3 bases that were read are TGTGCCAGCGGTGAGTTACTGGGGGGCCACCAAGACACCCAGTAC.

As regards this clone: Gene labels here are mouse ones. The CDR3 protein is CAWSPRTGAISYEQYF. The CDR3 DNA, read in part, is TGTGCCTGGAGTCCCCGGACTGGGGCGATCTCCTATGAACAGTAC. This chain links TRBV31 with TRBJ2-7, with 9 bases lining up with TRBD2. The DNA ends 1 residue before the CDR3 does, and the rest of the CDR3 is filled in from the germline J gene. CDR3 length: 16 residues. The germline gives CDR1 GKSSPN, CDR2 SITVG. The junction had 7 bases not matched to a gene; V was cut back by 1 base and J by 0 bases.

About this clone: Here the gene names and germline are mouse. The missing CDR3 end, 1 residue past where the read stops, is filled in from the germline J gene. This rearrangement joins TRBV15 to TRBJ1-4, with TRBD1 identical over 9 bases. After removal of 6 bases from V and 5 bases from J, the junction contained 4 bases not matched to a gene. The germline V gene encodes CDR1 SGHND and CDR2 FRSKSL. The CDR3 spans 14 residues. Here the CDR3 reads CASSPGTGNERLFF. The part of the CDR3 DNA that was read is TGTGCCAGCAGCCCCGGGACAGGGAACGAAAGATTATTT.

Concerning this clone itself: Germline and genes here are mouse. The read falls 1 residue short of the CDR3 end, and the missing part is taken from the germline J gene. This chain joins TRBV3 and TRBJ2-1, with 10 bases identical to TRBD1. J gave up 4 bases and V 4 bases, and 1 base lay outside the gene matches. The germline V gene has CDR1 SNHLY and CDR2 FYNGKV (reference sequence). The CDR3 consists of 14 residues. The part of the CDR3 DNA that was read is TGTGCCAGCAGCTCGGGACAGGGGTATGCTGAGCAGTTC. It encodes CASSSGQGYAEQF. The complete CDR3 sequence is CASSSGQGYAEQFF.

Note on this clone: Mouse gene names apply. The read ends 1 residue early relative to the CDR3; the germline J gene fills the gap. The genes are TRBV14 and TRBJ2-7, with D possibly being TRBD2 (6 bases). This CDR3 is built from 12 residues. V was cut by 0 bases and J by 5 bases, with 6 bases left in between. The germline CDR1 and CDR2 sequences are SGHDT and FRDEAV. The CDR3 loop reads CASSFWGDEQYF. The covered CDR3 bases are TGTGCCAGCAGTTTCTGGGGGGATGAACAGTAC.

To note about this clone: Germline and genes: mouse. The read terminates 1 residue before the CDR3 end, so the remaining end is supplied by the germline J gene. The chain is built from TRBV4 and TRBJ2-3, with TRBD2 identical over 14 bases. The CDR3 length is 15 residues. Unmatched junction bases numbered 2, after V lost 4 bases and J lost 5 bases. Germline values: CDR1 LGHDT, CDR2 YNNKQL (reference sequence). CDR3 DNA (partial): TGTGCCAGCAGCTTGGGACTGGGGGGGCGAGAAACGCTGTAT. Its translation: CASSLGLGGRETLY. The entire CDR3 reads CASSLGLGGRETLYF.

With respect to this clone: The gene names here belong to mouse. The CDR3 end is not reached by the read, which stops 1 residue before it; the germline J gene fills it in. This chain uses TRBV29 with TRBJ1-2, with 7 nucleotides matching TRBD1. From germline, CDR1 is MSHET and CDR2 SYDVDS. The CDR3 spans 15 residues. V was clipped by 5 bases and J by 0 bases; unmatched bases: 6. CDR3 bases read: TGTGCTAGCAGTCGAGACAGGGCCCCAAACTCCGACTACACC. This sequence encodes CASSRDRAPNSDYT. In full, the CDR3 reads CASSRDRAPNSDYTF.

To note about this clone: Gene names and germline match the mouse. The CDR3 goes on 1 residue after the read ends, and that part is filled in from the germline J gene. The V and J genes are TRBV3 and TRBJ1-5; D call uncertain. With 5 bases removed from V and 1 base from J, the gap between germline ends came to 6 bases. The CDR3 totals 13 residues. Germline V gene sequence: CDR1 SNHLY, CDR2 FYNGKV (reference sequence). The part of the CDR3 DNA that was read is TGTGCCAGCAGCAGGAAAAACAACCAGGCTCCGCTT. It translates to CASSRKNNQAPL. In full, the CDR3 is CASSRKNNQAPLF.

As concerns this clone: The genes and germline here are from mouse. Read sequence stops 1 residue before the CDR3 end, and the germline J gene provides the missing end. This chain connects TRBV31 to TRBJ2-7; the D is unclear. Germline assignment: CDR1 GKSSPN and CDR2 SITVG. V lost 1 base, J lost 3 bases, and 10 bases lay in between. This CDR3 region has 13 residues. Incomplete CDR3 DNA: TGTGCCTGGAGTCAGGCACCGTTCTATGAACAGTAC. This gives the protein CAWSQAPFYEQY. The full CDR3 protein is CAWSQAPFYEQYF. Full variable domain (rest looked up from reference TRBV31 and TRBJ2-7): AQTIHQWPVAEIKAVGSPLSLGCTIKGKSSPNLYWYWQATGGTLQQLFYSITVGQVESVVQLNLSASRPKDDQFILSTEKLLLSHSGFYLCAWSQAPFYEQYFGPGTRLTVL.

The sample holds a few counts of this clone. The genes are named according to mouse. The observed sequence ends 1 residue before the CDR3 terminus, with the missing tail filled in from the germline J gene. The rearrangement uses TRBV14 and TRBJ1-3; 11 positions agree with TRBD1. Germline assignment: CDR1 SGHDT and CDR2 FRDEAV. The CDR3 covers 15 residues. With V trimmed by 5 bases and J by 2 bases, 3 bases remained unmatched. Partial CDR3 DNA: TGTGCCAGCAGCCCGGGACAGGGGGCTGGAAATACGCTCTAT. This sequence encodes CASSPGQGAGNTLY. The complete CDR3 sequence is CASSPGQGAGNTLYF.

About this clone itself: Mouse names are used for the genes. The CDR3 extends 1 residue past the end of the read, so its final part is completed from the germline J gene. The chain employs TRBV1 and TRBJ1-4; D remains ambiguous. V dropped 0 bases and J dropped 7 bases, with 3 bases sitting between them. CDR3 size: 12 residues. Germline V lookup: CDR1 NSQYPW, CDR2 LRSPGD (reference sequence). CDR3 DNA, as far as it was read: TGCACCTGCAGTGCAGATCGCGAAAGATTATTT. This sequence encodes CTCSADRERLF. The full CDR3 reads CTCSADRERLFF.

This clone has a single count. Gene names are the mouse ones. The observed sequence ends 1 residue before the CDR3 terminus, with the missing tail filled in from the germline J gene. This chain joins TRBV3 and TRBJ1-4; 9 nucleotides agree with TRBD1. The ends lost 4 bases at V and 7 bases at J; junction bases unmatched: 4. The CDR3 has 14 residues. Germline values: CDR1 SNHLY, CDR2 FYNGKV (reference sequence). Incomplete CDR3 DNA: TGTGCCAGCAGCTCGGGACAGGGAGGCGAAAGATTATTT. Its translation is CASSSGQGGERLF. The entire CDR3 protein reads CASSSGQGGERLFF.

About this clone itself: Genes here carry mouse names. Read coverage stops 1 residue before the CDR3 terminus; the germline J gene supplies the remainder. The chain carries TRBV17 and TRBJ1-1; 8 nucleotides line up with TRBD1. Germline CDR1 MNHDT, CDR2 YYDKIL. This CDR3 comprises 15 residues. Trimming cost V 2 bases and J 4 bases; bases outside gene matches: 6. The sequenced part of the CDR3 DNA is TGTGCTAGCAGTAGACAGGGGGCGCGGAGCACAGAAGTCTTC. Its translation is CASSRQGARSTEVF. The whole CDR3 sequence reads CASSRQGARSTEVFF. Based on the CDR3 plus reference TRBV17 and TRBJ1-1, the full variable domain is DTTVKQNPRYKLARVGKPVNLICSQTMNHDTMYWYQKKPNQAPKLLLFYYDKILNREADTFEKFQSSRPNNSFCSLYIGSAGLEYSAMYLCASSRQGARSTEVFFGKGTRLTVV.

As to this clone: Gene names denote mouse genes. The missing CDR3 end, 1 residue past where the read stops, is filled in from the germline J gene. This chain joins TRBV3 and TRBJ2-4; 7 nucleotides agree with TRBD1. Germline-derived CDR1 and CDR2 are SNHLY and FYNGKV (reference sequence). The V segment lost 2 bases and the J segment 4 bases; nucleotides outside the gene matches: 6. The CDR3 consists of 15 residues. CDR3: CASSLISTGKNTLYF. CDR3 DNA (partial): TGTGCCAGCAGCTTAATCTCGACAGGGAAAAACACCTTGTAC.

A remark on this clone: Mouse germline and gene names are used. The CDR3 goes on 1 residue after the read ends, and that part is filled in from the germline J gene. This chain uses TRBV4 with TRBJ2-3, with 10 nucleotides matching TRBD2. The V segment lost 4 bases and the J segment 6 bases; nucleotides outside the gene matches: 1. The CDR3 is 13 amino acids. Germline loops: CDR1 LGHDT, CDR2 YNNKQL (reference sequence). CDR3 loop: CASSSTGGETLYF. CDR3 bases read: TGTGCCAGCAGCTCGACTGGGGGGGAAACGCTGTAT.

Regarding this clone: Mouse gene names apply. The read ends 1 residue shy of where the CDR3 ends; the end is completed using the germline J gene. The V call is TRBV3, the J call TRBJ2-4; D might be TRBD2 (6 bases). The CDR3 is 15 residues long. Trimming pared 1 base from V and 0 bases from J, leaving 8 bases between. From germline, CDR1 is SNHLY and CDR2 FYNGKV (reference sequence). CDR3 sequence reads: CASSLGGGSQNTLYF. The DNA read from the CDR3 is TGTGCCAGCAGCTTAGGTGGGGGTAGTCAAAACACCTTGTAC.

About this clone itself: Gene labels here are mouse ones. The read ends 1 residue early relative to the CDR3; the germline J gene fills the gap. The V and J genes are TRBV19 and TRBJ1-3; D ambiguous. CDR1 and CDR2 (germline): FNHDT, SITEND (reference sequence). V was shortened by 5 bases and J by 2 bases, with 11 bases between the two germline ends. The CDR3 is 14 residues long. CDR3 bases read: TGTGCCAGCAGGGCAAGGCTCGCTGGAAATACGCTCTAT. Its protein product is CASRARLAGNTLY. The CDR3 reads in full as CASRARLAGNTLYF.

This clone was observed a handful of times. The genes are named according to mouse. The read falls 1 residue short of the CDR3 end, and the missing part is taken from the germline J gene. The chain combines TRBV26 with TRBJ1-3, with 9 bases that match TRBD1. Germline CDR1 is KGHPV and CDR2 is FQNQEV (reference sequence). The CDR3 sequence is 15 residues long. Trimming took 4 bases from V and 4 from J; bases not matched to a gene: 5. The CDR3 protein is CASSPSGQGGNTLYF. The sequenced CDR3 bases are TGTGCCAGCAGTCCCTCGGGACAGGGAGGAAATACGCTCTAT.